A single TCR beta chain is shown here with its context. This sample is part of a study of blood T cell repertoires in COVID-19. Study summary: The study drew acute and convalescent COVID-19 samples from the United States, Italy and Spain. The analysed material was cDNA or gDNA that came from T cells, B-cell-depleted T cells, or PBMCs.

TCRdb's table, derived via immunoSEQ multiplex PCR, lists solely in-frame clones and lacks some. This repertoire shows about 110,000 clones, about four fifths found once; its top ten account for 4% to 4.5%. The sequence was obtained from a woman between 65 and 79 years old with acute or convalescent COVID-19. Sequenced input: peripheral blood.

The CDR3: CASSSVRSRTNEKLFF. The CDR3 DNA is TGTGCCAGCAGCTCAGTCCGGAGCAGAACTAATGAAAAACTGTTTTTT. V gene TRBV7-6 combines with J gene TRBJ1-4; D remains ambiguous. Germline V gene lookup returns CDR1 SGHVS and CDR2 FNYEAQ. This CDR3 contains 16 residues. V was pared by 4 bases and J by 1 base, with 13 bases between.